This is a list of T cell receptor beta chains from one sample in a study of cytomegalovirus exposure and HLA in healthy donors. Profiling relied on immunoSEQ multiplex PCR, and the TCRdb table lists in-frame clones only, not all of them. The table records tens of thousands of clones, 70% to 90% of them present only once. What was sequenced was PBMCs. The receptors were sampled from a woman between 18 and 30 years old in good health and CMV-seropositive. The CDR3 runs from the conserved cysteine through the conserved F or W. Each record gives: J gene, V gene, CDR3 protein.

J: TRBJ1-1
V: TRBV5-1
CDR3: CASSADRVTEAFF

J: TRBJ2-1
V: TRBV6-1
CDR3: CASSSGGANNEQFF

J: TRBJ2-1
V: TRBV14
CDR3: CASSQVRPSAHNEQFF

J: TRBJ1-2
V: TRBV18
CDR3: CASSPSRDGYTF

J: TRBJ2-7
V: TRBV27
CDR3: CASSLGTLPYEQYF

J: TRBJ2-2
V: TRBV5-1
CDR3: CASSPASGIGTGELFF

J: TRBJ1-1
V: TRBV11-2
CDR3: CASSLEGGTGSPMNTEAFF

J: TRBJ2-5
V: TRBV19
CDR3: CASSIVGSGMLSQYF

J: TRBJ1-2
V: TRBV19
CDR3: CASTPSPRGQARYGYTF

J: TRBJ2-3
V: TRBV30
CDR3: CAWSWEDTQYF

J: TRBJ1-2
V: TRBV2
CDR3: CASSSDSSLGYTF

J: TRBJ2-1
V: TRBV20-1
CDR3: CSARSGNEQFF

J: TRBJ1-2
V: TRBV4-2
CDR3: CASSQAGRSNYGYTF

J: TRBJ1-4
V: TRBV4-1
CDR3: CASSQVLGLNEKLFF

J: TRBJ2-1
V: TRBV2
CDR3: CASSVASLSSYNEQFF

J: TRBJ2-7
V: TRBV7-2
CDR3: CASSLTGAYEQYF

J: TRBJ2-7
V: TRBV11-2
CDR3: CASSNGTSEQYF

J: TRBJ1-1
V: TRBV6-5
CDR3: CASSYTDRDTGAFF